This TCR beta chain originates from a study of vaccination and CD4 T cells after COVID-19. Study-wide background: Blood was drawn a median about 75 days post second dose, range 14 to 241.

Documented treatment: approximately 11-day PBMC culture with coronavirus spike peptide pools or control peptides (ViraFEST assay). Judged by abundance, this clonotype is medium-sized (0.01 to 0.1%). Its matching antigen is unknown. Trimming shortened V by 3 bases and J by 3 bases, and 11 bases separated the two germline ends. The CDR3 is 14 amino acids. Germline V gene sequence: CDR1 SGHTA, CDR2 FQGNSA. Points from the study as a whole: Counts of SARS-CoV-2-reactive clonotypes had a median that went from approximately 21 to 40, a nonsignificant change.

Cultured CD4+ T cells had their DNA profiled by the Oncomine TCR Beta short-read assay. TCRdb reprocessed the PCR reads via MiXCR and lists one record per CDR3 protein. The top ten clones hold approximately 22% of a sample with about 6,600 distinct CDR3 sequences, around 50% of them seen once. The sequenced sample was CD4+ T cells from blood, cultured in vitro. The sequence derives from a human donor who had recovered from COVID-19. The rearrangement links TRBV7-2 to TRBJ1-2; D is perhaps TRBD1 (5 bases). CDR3: CASSLGSRDYGYTF. CDR3 nucleotide sequence: TGTGCCAGCAGCTTGGGCAGCAGGGACTATGGCTACACCTTC. The entire variable domain, with the rest obtained from reference TRBV7-2 and TRBJ1-2, is as follows: GAGVSQSPSNKVTEKGKDVELRCDPISGHTALYWYRQSLGQGLEFLIYFQGNSAPDKSGLPSDRFSAERTGGSVSTLTIQRTQQEDSAVYLCASSLGSRDYGYTFGSGTRLTVV.